Below, 9 T cell receptor beta chains from the same sample are listed, as sequenced in a study of blood T cell repertoires in COVID-19. Sequencing used immunoSEQ multiplex PCR; TCRdb keeps in-frame clones, though not all of them. Seen here are fewer than 500,000 clones, 87% observed once, and the top ten hold roughly 2%. The sequenced sample consisted of PBMCs or T cells enriched from blood (not recorded which). The receptors were gathered from a woman aged 18-29 years with acute COVID-19.

This sequence joins TRBV27 and TRBJ2-1; D may be TRBD2 (5 bases). Germline V gene data show CDR1 as MNHEY and CDR2 as SMNVEV (reference sequence). The CDR3 spans 16 residues. With 6 bases removed from V and 0 bases from J, the gap between germline ends came to 15 bases. The CDR3: CASRRSARYSYNEQFF. The CDR3 bases are TGTGCCAGCAGACGTAGCGCCAGATACTCCTACAATGAGCAGTTCTTC.

The chain employs TRBV7-2 and TRBJ2-3; 8 bases are a match to TRBD1. From germline, CDR1 is SGHTA and CDR2 FQGNSA. Unmatched junction bases numbered 11, after V lost 4 bases and J lost 5 bases. This CDR3 contains 16 residues. CDR3 in amino acids: CASSYSPTGGRDTQYF. Here the CDR3 DNA reads TGTGCCAGCAGCTATAGCCCCACAGGGGGAAGAGATACGCAGTATTTT. Complete variable domain (other parts from reference TRBV7-2 and TRBJ2-3): GAGVSQSPSNKVTEKGKDVELRCDPISGHTALYWYRQSLGQGLEFLIYFQGNSAPDKSGLPSDRFSAERTGGSVSTLTIQRTQQEDSAVYLCASSYSPTGGRDTQYFGPGTRLTVL.

The chain is built from TRBV2 and TRBJ1-5; D not resolved. CDR3 length: 16 amino acids. Trimming removed 6 bases at V and 0 bases at J, with 15 bases between. The germline gives CDR1 SNHLY, CDR2 FYNNEI. The CDR3 nucleotides read TGTGCCAGCAGCGGAGGGTCGGGATTTAGCAATCAGCCCCAGCATTTT. Translating gives CASSGGSGFSNQPQHF. Drawing the rest from reference TRBV2 and TRBJ1-5, the complete variable domain is EPEVTQTPSHQVTQMGQEVILRCVPISNHLYFYWYRQILGQKVEFLVSFYNNEISEKSEIFDDQFSVERPDGSNFTLKIRSTKLEDSAMYFCASSGGSGFSNQPQHFGDGTRLSIL.

The rearrangement links TRBV5-4 to TRBJ2-1, with TRBD2 identical over 8 bases. Trimming removed 1 base from V and 3 bases from J; junction bases left unmatched: 3. This CDR3 spans 15 amino acids. Germline assignment: CDR1 SGHNT and CDR2 YYREEE (reference sequence). The CDR3 sequence is CASSLPGGVYNEQFF. The CDR3 DNA follows: TGTGCCAGCAGCTTGCCGGGAGGGGTCTACAATGAGCAGTTCTTC.

With regard to this clone: A read error may produce the germline difference seen at one junction end. The V gene is TRBV18, the J gene TRBJ1-2, with D uncertain. This CDR3 comprises 15 residues. The germline CDR1 and CDR2 sequences are KGHSH and LQKENI. The chain's CDR3 is CASSPPTSANYGYTF. DNA of the CDR3: TGTGCCAGCTCCCCACCCACCTCGGCTAACTATGGCTACACCTTC.

This clone was recorded a few times. V gene TRBV10-3 combines with J gene TRBJ2-3, with D possibly TRBD2 on 5 matching bases. The V gene lost 8 bases and the J gene lost 3 bases, with 15 bases spanning the gap. This CDR3 spans 14 amino acids. Germline V gene data show CDR1 as ENHRY and CDR2 as SYGVKD. For the CDR3, the DNA is TGTGCCATCCTCCGGGGAGAGAGGACAGATACGCAGTATTTT. It specifies CAILRGERTDTQYF.

The J gene is TRBJ1-2, the V gene TRBV7-2; the match to TRBD1 covers 7 bases. V shed 5 bases and J 3 bases; nucleotides not matched to a gene: 6. Germline V lookup: CDR1 SGHTA, CDR2 FQGNSA. The CDR3 is made up of 14 amino acids. The CDR3 protein is CASSPNQGDYGYTF. As DNA, the CDR3 is TGTGCCAGCAGCCCTAACCAGGGGGACTATGGCTACACCTTC.

V gene TRBV19 combines with J gene TRBJ2-2, with D tentatively TRBD2 (7 bases). V lost 7 bases and J 0 bases, leaving 18 bases between the germline ends. CDR3 length: 17 amino acids. CDR1 is LNHDA, CDR2 SQIVND, per germline (reference sequence). The CDR3 DNA sequence: TGTGCCAGTACCGACATACGGGGGGCCCCGAACACCGGGGAGCTGTTTTTT. It encodes CASTDIRGAPNTGELFF.

The chain is built from TRBV5-6 and TRBJ2-2; possible D gene TRBD2, 5 bases. V was trimmed by 3 bases and J by 2 bases, leaving 17 bases between them. The CDR3 consists of 17 residues. Germline CDR1 is SGHDT and CDR2 is YYEEEE. The CDR3 reads CASSSRVRDRNTGELFF. DNA for the CDR3: TGTGCCAGCAGCTCCCGGGTTCGGGATAGAAACACCGGGGAGCTGTTTTTT.